This entry describes one T cell receptor beta chain. The sample comes from a study of T-cell memory formation after mild COVID-19. Germline assignment: CDR1 KGHDR and CDR2 SFDVKD. This CDR3 is built from 15 residues. Unmatched junction bases numbered 9, after V lost 5 bases and J lost 9 bases. TCRdb reprocessed the 5' RACE reads with MiXCR, giving one entry per CDR3 protein. The sample has fewer than 450,000 distinct CDR3 sequences, around 20% seen once; the top ten hold under 15%. Sequencing was carried out using PBMCs or a T cell subset sorted from them (not recorded which). The clonotype originates from an adult woman who had mild COVID-19 (a few samples of this study predate the infection). Cell type and time point are not known. V is TRBV24-1 and J is TRBJ2-1, with 10 bases fitting TRBD2. CDR3 in DNA: TGTGCCACCAGTGGGACTAGCGGCGGGGTAGGTGAGCAGTTCTTC. Its protein product is CATSGTSGGVGEQFF.